This TCR beta chain was identified during a study of cytomegalovirus exposure and HLA in healthy donors. Study details: A later analysis reported the same platform for the 110 or so validation repertoires and the 666 first-cohort repertoires.

Separate from the approximately 670-subject first cohort, the approximately 120-subject validation cohort was the one that the donors belonged to. Study results and limitations: Most TCRs appeared rarely, but some public TCRs recurred in many donors. Researchers reported that three CMV-associated chains were confirmed in vitro as CMV antigen-specific.

Here immunoSEQ multiplex PCR was the method, and the copy in TCRdb shows in-frame clones only, minus some. In the table there are about 150,000 clones, 75% to 90% of which are singletons. In regard to this clone: No antigen is known for it.

Sequencing used PBMCs. This receptor was taken from a man aged 18 to 29 in good health and CMV-seropositive.

CDR3 protein: CASSGDRGVSHEQYF. The CDR3 nucleotides are TGCGCCAGCAGCGGGGACAGGGGAGTTTCCCACGAGCAGTACTTC. The chain joins TRBV5-1 to TRBJ2-7; 10 nucleotides agree with TRBD1. V shed 4 bases and J 5 bases; nucleotides not matched to a gene: 9. CDR1 is SGHRS, CDR2 YFSETQ, per germline. This CDR3 contains 15 residues.